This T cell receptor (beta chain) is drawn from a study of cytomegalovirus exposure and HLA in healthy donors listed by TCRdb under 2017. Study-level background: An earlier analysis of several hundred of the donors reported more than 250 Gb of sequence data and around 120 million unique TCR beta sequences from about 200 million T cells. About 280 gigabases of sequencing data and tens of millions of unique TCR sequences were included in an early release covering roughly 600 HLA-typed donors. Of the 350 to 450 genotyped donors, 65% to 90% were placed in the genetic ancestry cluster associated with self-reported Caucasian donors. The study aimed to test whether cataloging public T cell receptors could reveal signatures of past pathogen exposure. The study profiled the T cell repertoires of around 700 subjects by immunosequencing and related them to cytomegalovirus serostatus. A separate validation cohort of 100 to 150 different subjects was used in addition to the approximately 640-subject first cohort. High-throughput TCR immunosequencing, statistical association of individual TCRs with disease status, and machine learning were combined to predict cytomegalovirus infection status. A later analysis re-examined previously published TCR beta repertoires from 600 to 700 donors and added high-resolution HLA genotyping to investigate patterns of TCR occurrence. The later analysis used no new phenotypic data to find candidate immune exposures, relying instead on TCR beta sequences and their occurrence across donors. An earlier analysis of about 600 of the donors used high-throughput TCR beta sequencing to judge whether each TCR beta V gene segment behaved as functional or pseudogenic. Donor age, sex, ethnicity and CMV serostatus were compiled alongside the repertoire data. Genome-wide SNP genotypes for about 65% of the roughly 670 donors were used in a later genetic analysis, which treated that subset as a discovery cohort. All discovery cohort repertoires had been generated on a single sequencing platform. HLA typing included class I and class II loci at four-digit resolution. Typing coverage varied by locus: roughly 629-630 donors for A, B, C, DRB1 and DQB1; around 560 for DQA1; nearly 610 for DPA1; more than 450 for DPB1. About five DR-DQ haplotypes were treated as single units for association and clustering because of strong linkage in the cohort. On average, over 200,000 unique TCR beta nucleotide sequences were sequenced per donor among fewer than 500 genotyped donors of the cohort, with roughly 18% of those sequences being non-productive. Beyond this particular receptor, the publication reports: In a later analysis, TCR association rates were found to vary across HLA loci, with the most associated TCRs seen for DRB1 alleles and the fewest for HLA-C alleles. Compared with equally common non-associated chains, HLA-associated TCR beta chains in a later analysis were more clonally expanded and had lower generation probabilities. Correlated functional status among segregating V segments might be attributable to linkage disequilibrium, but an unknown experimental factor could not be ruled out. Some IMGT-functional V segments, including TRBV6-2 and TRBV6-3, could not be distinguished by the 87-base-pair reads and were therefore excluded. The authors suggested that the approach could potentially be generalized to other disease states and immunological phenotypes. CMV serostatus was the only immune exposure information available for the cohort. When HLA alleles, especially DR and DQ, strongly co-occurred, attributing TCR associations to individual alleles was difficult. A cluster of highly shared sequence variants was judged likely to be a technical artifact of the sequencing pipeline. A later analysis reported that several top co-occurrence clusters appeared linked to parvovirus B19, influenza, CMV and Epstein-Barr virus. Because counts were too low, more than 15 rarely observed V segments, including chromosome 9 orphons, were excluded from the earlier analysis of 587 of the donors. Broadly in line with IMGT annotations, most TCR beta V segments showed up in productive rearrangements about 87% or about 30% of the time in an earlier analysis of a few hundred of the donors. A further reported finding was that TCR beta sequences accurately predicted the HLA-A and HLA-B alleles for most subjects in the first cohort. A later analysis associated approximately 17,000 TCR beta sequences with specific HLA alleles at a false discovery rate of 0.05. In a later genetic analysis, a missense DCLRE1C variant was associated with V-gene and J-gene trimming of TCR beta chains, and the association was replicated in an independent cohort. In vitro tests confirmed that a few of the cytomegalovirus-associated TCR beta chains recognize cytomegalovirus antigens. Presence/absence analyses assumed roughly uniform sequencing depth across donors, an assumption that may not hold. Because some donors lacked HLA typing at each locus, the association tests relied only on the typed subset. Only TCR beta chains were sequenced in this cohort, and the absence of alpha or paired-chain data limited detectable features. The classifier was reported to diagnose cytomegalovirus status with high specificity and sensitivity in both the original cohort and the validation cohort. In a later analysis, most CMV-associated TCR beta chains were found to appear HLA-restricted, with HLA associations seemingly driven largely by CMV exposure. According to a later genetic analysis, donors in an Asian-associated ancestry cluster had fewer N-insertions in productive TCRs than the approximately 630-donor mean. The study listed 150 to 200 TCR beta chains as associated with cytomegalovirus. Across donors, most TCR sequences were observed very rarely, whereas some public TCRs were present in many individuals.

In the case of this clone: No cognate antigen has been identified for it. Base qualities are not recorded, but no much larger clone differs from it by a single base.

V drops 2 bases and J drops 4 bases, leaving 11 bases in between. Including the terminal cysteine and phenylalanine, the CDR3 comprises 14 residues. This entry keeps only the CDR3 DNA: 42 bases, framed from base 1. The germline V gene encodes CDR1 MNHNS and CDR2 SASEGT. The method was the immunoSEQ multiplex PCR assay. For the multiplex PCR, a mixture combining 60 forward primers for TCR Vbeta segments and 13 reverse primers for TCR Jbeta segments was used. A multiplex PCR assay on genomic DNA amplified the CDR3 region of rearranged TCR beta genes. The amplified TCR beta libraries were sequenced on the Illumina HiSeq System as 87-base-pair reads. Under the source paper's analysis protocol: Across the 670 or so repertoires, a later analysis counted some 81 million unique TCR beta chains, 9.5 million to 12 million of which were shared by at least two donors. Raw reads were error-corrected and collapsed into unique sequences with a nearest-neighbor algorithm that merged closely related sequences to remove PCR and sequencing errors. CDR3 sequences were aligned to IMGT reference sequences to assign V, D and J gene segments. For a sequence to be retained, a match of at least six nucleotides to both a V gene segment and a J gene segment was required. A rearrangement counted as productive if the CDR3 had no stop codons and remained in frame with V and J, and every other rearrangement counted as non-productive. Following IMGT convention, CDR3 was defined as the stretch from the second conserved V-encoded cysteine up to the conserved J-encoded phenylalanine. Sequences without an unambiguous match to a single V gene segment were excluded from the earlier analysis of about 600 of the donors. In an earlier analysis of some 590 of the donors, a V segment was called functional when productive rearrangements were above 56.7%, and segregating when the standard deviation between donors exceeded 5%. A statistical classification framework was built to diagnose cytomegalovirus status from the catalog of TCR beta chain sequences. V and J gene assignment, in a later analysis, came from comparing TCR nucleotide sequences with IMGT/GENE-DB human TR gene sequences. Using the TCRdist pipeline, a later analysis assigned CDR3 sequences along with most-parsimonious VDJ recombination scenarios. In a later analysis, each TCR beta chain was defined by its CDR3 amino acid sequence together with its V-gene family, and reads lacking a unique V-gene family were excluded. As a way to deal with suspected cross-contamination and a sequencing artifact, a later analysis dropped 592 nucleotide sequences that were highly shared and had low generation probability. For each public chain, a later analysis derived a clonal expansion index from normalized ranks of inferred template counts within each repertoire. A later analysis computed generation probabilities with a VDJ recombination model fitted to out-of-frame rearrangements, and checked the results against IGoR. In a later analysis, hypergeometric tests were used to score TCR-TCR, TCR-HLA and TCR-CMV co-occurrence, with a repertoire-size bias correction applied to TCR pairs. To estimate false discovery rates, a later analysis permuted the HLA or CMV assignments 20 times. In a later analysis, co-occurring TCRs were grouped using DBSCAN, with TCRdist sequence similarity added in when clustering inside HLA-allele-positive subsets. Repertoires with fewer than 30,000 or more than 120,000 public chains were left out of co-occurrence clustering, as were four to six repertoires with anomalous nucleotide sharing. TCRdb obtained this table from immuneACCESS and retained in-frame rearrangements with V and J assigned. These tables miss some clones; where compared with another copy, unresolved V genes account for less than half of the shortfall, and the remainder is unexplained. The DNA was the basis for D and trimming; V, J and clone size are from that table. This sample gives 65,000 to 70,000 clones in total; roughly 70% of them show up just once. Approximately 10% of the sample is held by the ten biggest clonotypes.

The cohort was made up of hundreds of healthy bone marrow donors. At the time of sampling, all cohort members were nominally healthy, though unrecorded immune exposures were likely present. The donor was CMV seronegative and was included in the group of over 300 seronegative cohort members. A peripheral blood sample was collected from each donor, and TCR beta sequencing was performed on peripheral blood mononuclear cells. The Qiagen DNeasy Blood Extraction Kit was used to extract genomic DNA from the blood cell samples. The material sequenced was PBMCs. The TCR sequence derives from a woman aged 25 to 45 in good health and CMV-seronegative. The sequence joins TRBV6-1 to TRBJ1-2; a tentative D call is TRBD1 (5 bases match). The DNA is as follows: TGTGCCAGCAGTGAACGCGGACAACCCTATGGCTACACCTTC. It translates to CASSERGQPYGYTF.